Presented here are 13 T cell receptor beta chains from one specimen sequenced in a study of T-cell reconstitution after alpha-beta-depleted transplantation in children. For TCRbeta, the library was prepared with unique molecular identifiers. TCRdb re-called the PCR reads through MiXCR, storing one row per CDR3 protein. The data show fewer than 700,000 distinct CDR3 sequences, with roughly 13% seen just once and about 2.2% held by the top ten. This material consisted of PBMCs, mostly from graft donor cells, taken 360 days after TCRalphabeta/CD19-depleted stem cell transplant. The source of these receptors is a male patient younger than 18 who had a stem cell transplant for acute myeloid leukemia, so the T cells may come from the graft donor.

This clonotype was picked up many times. The chain combines TRBV28 with TRBJ2-2; TRBD2 might be the D (6 bases). CDR3 length: 13 amino acids. The V gene's germline CDR1 is MDHEN and CDR2 SYDVKM. Trimming removed 7 bases from V and 3 bases from J, with 9 bases in between. CDR3 amino acids: CASISGDTGELFF. The CDR3 DNA reads as TGTGCCAGCATATCGGGAGACACCGGGGAGCTGTTTTTT.

The sample holds many counts of this clonotype. The chain employs TRBV10-3 and TRBJ2-3; D perhaps matches TRBD2 (6 bases). V was cut by 6 bases and J by 2 bases, with 15 bases left in between. This CDR3 is 15 amino acids long. CDR1 and CDR2 from the germline V gene are ENHRY and SYGVKD. In nucleotides, the CDR3 is TGTGCCATCAGCGCCGGGACTCCAAACACAGATACGCAGTATTTT. This encodes CAISAGTPNTDTQYF.

The V call is TRBV5-1, the J call TRBJ2-3, with a tentative D call TRBD2 (7 bases). The germline V and J ends were trimmed by 2 bases and 5 bases, with 12 bases remaining between them. Germline V gene lookup returns CDR1 SGHRS and CDR2 YFSETQ. CDR3 length: 14 amino acids. CDR3 in amino acids: CASSFGGGGDTQYF. The CDR3 nucleotides read TGCGCCAGCAGCTTCGGAGGGGGGGGAGATACGCAGTATTTT.

This sequence joins TRBV11-3 and TRBJ2-1, with unresolved D. V was trimmed by 5 bases and J by 3 bases, leaving 11 bases between them. The CDR3 loop spans 14 amino acids. Germline CDR1 and CDR2: SGHNT and YENEEA. The CDR3 region is CASSLESYYNEQFF. In DNA form, the CDR3 reads TGTGCCAGCAGCCTCGAGAGCTACTACAATGAGCAGTTCTTC.

This clonotype was seen a few times. V and J are TRBV6-4 and TRBJ2-1, with TRBD2 identical over 13 bases. The CDR3 totals 18 residues. Germline V gene sequence: CDR1 MRHNA, CDR2 SNTAGT. Germline trimming cut 3 bases from V and 6 bases from J; bases unmatched to any gene: 11. This chain's CDR3 is CASSDFGGGLAGSNEQFF. In nucleotides, the CDR3 is TGTGCCAGCAGTGATTTCGGCGGGGGACTAGCGGGAAGCAATGAGCAGTTCTTC.

Ten or more counts support this clonotype. The rearrangement joins TRBV27 to TRBJ2-3, with 11 bases lining up with TRBD2. Unmatched junction bases numbered 15, after V lost 5 bases and J lost 5 bases. The CDR3 sequence is 18 residues long. CDR1 is MNHEY, CDR2 SMNVEV, per germline (reference sequence). CDR3 DNA: TGTGCCAGCAGTCCCAACCCGACGTGGCTAGCGGGAGGAGATACGCAGTATTTT. It codes for CASSPNPTWLAGGDTQYF.

This clonotype was counted at least ten times. The rearrangement links TRBV12-3 or TRBV12-4 to TRBJ2-1; D remains unclear. Trimming removed 7 bases from V and 6 bases from J, with 16 bases in between. The CDR3 loop spans 14 amino acids. In nucleotides, the CDR3 is TGTGCCAGCATTAAGGATCTCACTGGCAATGAGCAGTTCTTC. Translating it yields CASIKDLTGNEQFF.

This clonotype was seen repeatedly, ten times or more. The V gene is TRBV5-4, the J gene TRBJ2-2, with 12 nucleotides matching TRBD2. The trim removed 3 bases at V and 3 bases at J, leaving 15 bases unmatched. The germline V gene has CDR1 SGHNT and CDR2 YYREEE (reference sequence). The CDR3 contains 20 residues. The CDR3 sequence is CASSSSGGVPSGRDTGELFF. The CDR3 DNA sequence: TGTGCCAGCAGCTCATCCGGGGGGGTTCCTAGCGGGAGGGACACCGGGGAGCTGTTTTTT.

CDR3 amino acids: CSVAAQGHEQYF. The CDR3 DNA is TGCAGCGTTGCGGCTCAGGGTCACGAGCAGTACTTC. J is TRBJ2-7 and V is TRBV29-1; TRBD1 might be the D (5 bases). CDR3 length equals 12 residues. Germline V CDR1 and CDR2: SQVTM, ANQGSEA. V gave up 4 bases and J gave up 5 bases, with 12 bases separating them.

The gene calls are TRBV3-1 and TRBJ2-5, with no clear D. Trimming removed 5 bases at V and 0 bases at J, with 7 bases between. Germline CDR1 is LGHDT and CDR2 is YNNKEL (reference sequence). This CDR3 is 13 amino acids long. CDR3 sequence: CASSYADQETQYF. The CDR3 DNA reads TGTGCCAGCAGCTACGCCGACCAAGAGACCCAGTACTTC.

The rearrangement joins TRBV23-1 to TRBJ2-5, with 8 bases aligning to TRBD2. TRBV23-1 is given ORF status, its function remaining uncertain. The CDR3 loop spans 19 amino acids. V dropped 8 bases and J dropped 0; count of bases not matched to a gene: 20. CDR3: CASWPNRGGRCQYQETQYF. The CDR3 DNA reads TGCGCCAGCTGGCCAAATCGGGGGGGCCGCTGTCAGTACCAAGAGACCCAGTACTTC.

This clonotype was picked up a small number of times. This chain joins TRBV27 and TRBJ2-3; 7 nucleotides match TRBD2. This CDR3 contains 16 residues. V shed 6 bases, J shed 5 bases, and the junction held 14 bases outside the gene matches. The V gene's germline CDR1 is MNHEY and CDR2 SMNVEV (reference sequence). In DNA form, the CDR3 reads TGTGCCAGCAGCCGACTTGATGGGGGGGAAAGAGATACGCAGTATTTT. Residues: CASSRLDGGERDTQYF.

V usage is TRBV28 and J usage is TRBJ2-3; 7 bases align to TRBD1. V trimming: 6 bases; J trimming: 0 bases; junction bases outside the gene matches: 9. This CDR3 comprises 16 residues. Germline V gives CDR1 MDHEN, CDR2 SYDVKM. The DNA of the CDR3 is TGTGCCAGCAGAGTAGACAGGGCACCTAGCACAGATACGCAGTATTTT. Its protein is CASRVDRAPSTDTQYF. Together with reference TRBV28 and TRBJ2-3, the CDR3 gives the full variable domain: DVKVTQSSRYLVKRTGEKVFLECVQDMDHENMFWYRQDPGLGLRLIYFSYDVKMKEKGDIPEGYSVSREKKERFSLILESASTNQTSMYLCASRVDRAPSTDTQYFGPGTRLTVL.